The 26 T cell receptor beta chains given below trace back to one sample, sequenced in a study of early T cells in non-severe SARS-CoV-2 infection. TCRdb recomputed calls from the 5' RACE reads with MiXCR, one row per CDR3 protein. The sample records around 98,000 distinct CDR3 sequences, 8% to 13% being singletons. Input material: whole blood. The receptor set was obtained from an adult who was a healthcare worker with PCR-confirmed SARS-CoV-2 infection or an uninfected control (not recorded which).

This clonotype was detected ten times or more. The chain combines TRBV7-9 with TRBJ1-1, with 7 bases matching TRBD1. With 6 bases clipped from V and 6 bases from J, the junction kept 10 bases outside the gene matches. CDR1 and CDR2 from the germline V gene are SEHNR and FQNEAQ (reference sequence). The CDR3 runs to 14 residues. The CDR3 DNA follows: TGTGCCAGCAGACACCCTACAGGGGAGGCTGAAGCTTTCTTT. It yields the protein CASRHPTGEAEAFF.

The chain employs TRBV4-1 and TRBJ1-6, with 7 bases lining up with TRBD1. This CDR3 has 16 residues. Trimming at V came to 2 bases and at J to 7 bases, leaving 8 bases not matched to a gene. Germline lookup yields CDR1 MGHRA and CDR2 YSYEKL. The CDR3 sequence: CASSQSAGQKNSPLHF. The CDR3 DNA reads TGCGCCAGCAGCCAATCCGCGGGACAGAAGAATTCACCCCTCCACTTT.

The CDR3 DNA sequence: TGTGCCAGCAGCTTAGGAGGGGCTCAAGAGACCCAGTACTTC. Protein: CASSLGGAQETQYF. The chain couples TRBV7-2 to TRBJ2-5, with D perhaps given as TRBD1 or TRBD2 (5 bases each). The CDR3 consists of 14 residues. Trimming stripped 1 base from V and 2 bases from J, with 8 bases between. Germline CDR1 reads SGHTA; CDR2 reads FQGNSA.

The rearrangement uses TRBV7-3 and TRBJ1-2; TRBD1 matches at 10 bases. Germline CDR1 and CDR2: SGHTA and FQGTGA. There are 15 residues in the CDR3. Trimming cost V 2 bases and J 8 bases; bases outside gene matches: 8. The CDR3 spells CASSLAPGQGQGYTF. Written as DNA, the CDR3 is TGTGCCAGCAGCTTAGCCCCGGGACAGGGGCAGGGCTACACCTTC.

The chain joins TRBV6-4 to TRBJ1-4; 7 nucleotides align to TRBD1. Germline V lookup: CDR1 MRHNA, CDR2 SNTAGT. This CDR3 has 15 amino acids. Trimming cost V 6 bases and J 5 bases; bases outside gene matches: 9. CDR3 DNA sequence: TGTGCCAGCAGATCGCGACAGGGCCAGAATGAAAAACTGTTTTTT. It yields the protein CASRSRQGQNEKLFF.

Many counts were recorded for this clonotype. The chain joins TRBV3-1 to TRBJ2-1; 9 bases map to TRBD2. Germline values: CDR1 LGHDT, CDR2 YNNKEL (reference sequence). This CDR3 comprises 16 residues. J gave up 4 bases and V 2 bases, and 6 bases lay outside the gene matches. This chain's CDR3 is CASSQQAGGDYNEQFF. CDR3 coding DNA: TGTGCCAGCAGCCAACAAGCGGGAGGTGATTACAATGAGCAGTTCTTC.

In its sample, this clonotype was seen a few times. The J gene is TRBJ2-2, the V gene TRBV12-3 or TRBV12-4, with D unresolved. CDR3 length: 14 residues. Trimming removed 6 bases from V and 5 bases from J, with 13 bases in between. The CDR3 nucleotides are TGTGCCAGCAGCGGTGAGGCACCTACCGGGGAGCTGTTTTTT. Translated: CASSGEAPTGELFF.

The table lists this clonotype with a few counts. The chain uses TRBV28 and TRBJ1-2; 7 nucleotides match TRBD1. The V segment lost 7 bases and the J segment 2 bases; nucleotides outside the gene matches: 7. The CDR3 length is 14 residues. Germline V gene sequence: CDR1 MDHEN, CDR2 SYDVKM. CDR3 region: CASTPGGANYGYTF. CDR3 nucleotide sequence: TGTGCCAGCACTCCAGGGGGGGCAAACTATGGCTACACCTTC.

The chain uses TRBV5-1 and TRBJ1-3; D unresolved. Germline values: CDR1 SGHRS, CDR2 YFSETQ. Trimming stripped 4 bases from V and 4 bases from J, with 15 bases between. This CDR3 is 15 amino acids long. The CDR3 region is CASSLARDTGNTIYF. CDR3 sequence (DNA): TGCGCCAGCAGCCTCGCGAGGGATACCGGAAACACCATATATTTT.

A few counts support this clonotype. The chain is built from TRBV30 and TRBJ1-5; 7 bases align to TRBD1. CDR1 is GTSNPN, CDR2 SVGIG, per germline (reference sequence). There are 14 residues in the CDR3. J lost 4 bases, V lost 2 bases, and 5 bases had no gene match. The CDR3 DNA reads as TGTGCCTGGAGTTTAGGGGGCTCTAATCAGCCCCAGCATTTT. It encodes CAWSLGGSNQPQHF.

CDR3 loop: CASSLTGQPQHF. The CDR3 DNA reads as TGCGCCAGCAGCTTGACAGGTCAGCCCCAGCATTTT. V is TRBV5-1 and J is TRBJ1-5; D is possibly TRBD1 (5 bases). Germline CDR1 reads SGHRS; CDR2 reads YFSETQ. There are 12 residues in the CDR3. V was cut by 1 base and J by 6 bases, with 5 bases left in between.

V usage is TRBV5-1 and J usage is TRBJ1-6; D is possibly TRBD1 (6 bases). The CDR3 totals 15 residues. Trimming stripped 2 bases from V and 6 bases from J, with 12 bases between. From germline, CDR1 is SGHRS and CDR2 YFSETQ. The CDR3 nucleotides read TGCGCCAGCAGCTTCGGCGACAGGAGTAATTCACCCCTCCACTTT. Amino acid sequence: CASSFGDRSNSPLHF.

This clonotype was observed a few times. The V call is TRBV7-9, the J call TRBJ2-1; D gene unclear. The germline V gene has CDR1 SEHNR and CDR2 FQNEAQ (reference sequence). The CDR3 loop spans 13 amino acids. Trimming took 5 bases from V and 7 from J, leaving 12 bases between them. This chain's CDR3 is CASSPQVGNEQFF. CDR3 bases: TGTGCCAGCAGCCCACAAGTGGGTAATGAGCAGTTCTTC.

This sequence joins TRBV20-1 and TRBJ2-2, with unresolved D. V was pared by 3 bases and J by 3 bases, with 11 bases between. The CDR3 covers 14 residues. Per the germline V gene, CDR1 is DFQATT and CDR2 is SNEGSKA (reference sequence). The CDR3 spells CSASDNPDTGELFF. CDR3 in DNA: TGCAGTGCTAGCGATAACCCGGACACCGGGGAGCTGTTTTTT.

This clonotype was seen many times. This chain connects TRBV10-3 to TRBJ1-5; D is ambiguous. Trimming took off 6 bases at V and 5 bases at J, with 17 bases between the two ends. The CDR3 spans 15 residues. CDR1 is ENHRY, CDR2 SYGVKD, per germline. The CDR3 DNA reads TGTGCCATCAGGATGGAGGGCCTGCCCCATCAGCCCCAGCATTTT. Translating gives CAIRMEGLPHQPQHF.

CDR3 residues: CASSLEGINTGELFF. The CDR3, as DNA: TGCGCCAGCAGCTTGGAAGGGATTAACACCGGGGAGCTGTTTTTT. The chain recombines TRBV5-1 with TRBJ2-2; D is uncertain. The germline CDR1 and CDR2 sequences are SGHRS and YFSETQ. Trimming shortened V by 0 bases and J by 2 bases, and 8 bases separated the two germline ends. The CDR3 covers 15 residues.

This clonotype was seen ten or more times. The CDR3 loop is CASSLGGLGNQPQHF. In nucleotides, the CDR3 is TGTGCCAGCAGTCTCGGGGGATTAGGCAATCAGCCCCAGCATTTT. V usage is TRBV6-6 and J usage is TRBJ1-5; TRBD1 might be the D (5 bases). Trimming left V 5 bases short and J 2 bases short, with 13 bases between. The CDR3 is made up of 15 amino acids. Germline V gene sequence: CDR1 MNHNY, CDR2 SVGAGI (reference sequence).

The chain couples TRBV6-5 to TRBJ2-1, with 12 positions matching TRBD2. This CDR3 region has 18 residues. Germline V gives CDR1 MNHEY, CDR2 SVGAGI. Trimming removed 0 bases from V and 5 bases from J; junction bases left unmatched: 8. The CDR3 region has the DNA TGTGCCAGCAGTTACTCGATGGTACTAGCGGGGGGCAACAATGAGCAGTTCTTC. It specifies CASSYSMVLAGGNNEQFF.

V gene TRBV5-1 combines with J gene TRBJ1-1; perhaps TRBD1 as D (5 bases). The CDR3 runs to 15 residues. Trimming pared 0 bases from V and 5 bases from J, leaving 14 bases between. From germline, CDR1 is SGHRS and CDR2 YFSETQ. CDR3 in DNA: TGCGCCAGCAGCTTGGCCCCTGGGACCGATACTGAAGCTTTCTTT. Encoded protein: CASSLAPGTDTEAFF.

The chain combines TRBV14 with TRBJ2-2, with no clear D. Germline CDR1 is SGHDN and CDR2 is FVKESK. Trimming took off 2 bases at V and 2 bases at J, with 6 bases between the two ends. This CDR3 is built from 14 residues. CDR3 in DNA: TGTGCCAGCAGCCAACTTATCAACACCGGGGAGCTGTTTTTT. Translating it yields CASSQLINTGELFF.

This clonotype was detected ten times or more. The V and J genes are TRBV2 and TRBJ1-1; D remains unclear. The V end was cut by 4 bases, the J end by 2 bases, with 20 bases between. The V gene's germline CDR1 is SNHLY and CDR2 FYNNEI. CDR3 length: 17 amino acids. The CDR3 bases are TGTGCCAGCAGTGTAGGAATGGCCCGAAGGCTTAACACTGAAGCTTTCTTT. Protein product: CASSVGMARRLNTEAFF.

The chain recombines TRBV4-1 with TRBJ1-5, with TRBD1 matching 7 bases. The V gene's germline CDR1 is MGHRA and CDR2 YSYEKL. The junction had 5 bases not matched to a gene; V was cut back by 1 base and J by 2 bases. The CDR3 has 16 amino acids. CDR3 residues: CASSQVDQGGNQPQHF. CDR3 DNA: TGCGCCAGCAGCCAAGTTGACCAGGGGGGCAATCAGCCCCAGCATTTT.

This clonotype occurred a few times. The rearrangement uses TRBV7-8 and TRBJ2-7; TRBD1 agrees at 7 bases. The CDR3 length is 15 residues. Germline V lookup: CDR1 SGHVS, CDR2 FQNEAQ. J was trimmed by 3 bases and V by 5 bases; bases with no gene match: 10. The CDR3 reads CASSLGQARSYEQYF. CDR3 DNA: TGTGCCAGCAGCCTCGGACAGGCGAGGAGCTACGAGCAGTACTTC.

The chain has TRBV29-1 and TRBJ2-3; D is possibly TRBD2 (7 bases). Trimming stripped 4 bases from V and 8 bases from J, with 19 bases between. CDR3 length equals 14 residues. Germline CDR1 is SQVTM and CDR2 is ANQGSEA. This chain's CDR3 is CSVVKGPRGATQYF. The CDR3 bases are TGCAGCGTTGTGAAAGGGCCCCGGGGGGCTACGCAGTATTTT.

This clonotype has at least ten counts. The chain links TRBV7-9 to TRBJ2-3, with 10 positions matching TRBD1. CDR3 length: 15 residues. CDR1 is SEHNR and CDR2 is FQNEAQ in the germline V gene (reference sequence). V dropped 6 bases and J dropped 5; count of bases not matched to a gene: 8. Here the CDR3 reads CASRSDRGSKDTQYF. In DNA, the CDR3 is TGTGCCAGCAGGTCGGACAGGGGGAGTAAAGATACGCAGTATTTT.

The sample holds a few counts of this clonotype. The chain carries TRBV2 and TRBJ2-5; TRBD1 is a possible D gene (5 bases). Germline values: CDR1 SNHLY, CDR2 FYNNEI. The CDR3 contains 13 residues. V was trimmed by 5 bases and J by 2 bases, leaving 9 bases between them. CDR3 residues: CASSKGRQETQYF. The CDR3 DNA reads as TGTGCCAGCAGTAAGGGGCGTCAAGAGACCCAGTACTTC.